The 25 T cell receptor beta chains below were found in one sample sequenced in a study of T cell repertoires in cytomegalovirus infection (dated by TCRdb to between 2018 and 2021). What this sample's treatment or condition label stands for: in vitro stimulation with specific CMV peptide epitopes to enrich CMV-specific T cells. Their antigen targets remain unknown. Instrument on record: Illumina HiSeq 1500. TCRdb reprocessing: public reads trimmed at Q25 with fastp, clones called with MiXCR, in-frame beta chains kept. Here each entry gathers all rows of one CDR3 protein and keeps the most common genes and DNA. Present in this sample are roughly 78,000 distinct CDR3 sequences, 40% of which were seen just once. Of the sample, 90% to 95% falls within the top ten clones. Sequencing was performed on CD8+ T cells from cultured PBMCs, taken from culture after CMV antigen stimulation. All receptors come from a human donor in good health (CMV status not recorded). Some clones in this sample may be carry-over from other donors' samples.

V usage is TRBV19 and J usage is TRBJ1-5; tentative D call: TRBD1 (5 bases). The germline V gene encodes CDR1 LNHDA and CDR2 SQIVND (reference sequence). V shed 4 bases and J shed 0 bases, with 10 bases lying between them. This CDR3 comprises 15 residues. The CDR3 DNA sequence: TGTGCCAGTAGTAACAGGCCTGTTAGCAATCAGCCCCAGCATTTT. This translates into CASSNRPVSNQPQHF.

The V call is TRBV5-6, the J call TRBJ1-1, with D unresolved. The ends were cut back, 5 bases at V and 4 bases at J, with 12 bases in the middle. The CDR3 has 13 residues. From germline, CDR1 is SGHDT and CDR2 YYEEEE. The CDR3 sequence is CASRLSLSTEAFF. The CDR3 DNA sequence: TGTGCCAGCAGGCTTTCACTCAGCACTGAAGCTTTCTTT.

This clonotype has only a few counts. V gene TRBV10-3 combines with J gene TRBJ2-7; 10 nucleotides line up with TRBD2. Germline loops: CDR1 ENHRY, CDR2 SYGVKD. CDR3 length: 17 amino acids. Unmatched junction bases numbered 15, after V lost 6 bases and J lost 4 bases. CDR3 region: CAIRKDAASGGRYEQYF. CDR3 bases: TGTGCCATCAGGAAAGACGCGGCTAGCGGGGGTCGGTACGAGCAGTACTTC.

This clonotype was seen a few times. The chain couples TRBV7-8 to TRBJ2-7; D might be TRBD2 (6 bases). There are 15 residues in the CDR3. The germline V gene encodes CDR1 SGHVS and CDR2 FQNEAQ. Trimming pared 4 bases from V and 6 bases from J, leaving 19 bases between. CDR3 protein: CASSSTSPPGVEQYF. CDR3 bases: TGTGCCAGCAGCTCGACTAGTCCACCCGGGGTCGAGCAGTACTTC.

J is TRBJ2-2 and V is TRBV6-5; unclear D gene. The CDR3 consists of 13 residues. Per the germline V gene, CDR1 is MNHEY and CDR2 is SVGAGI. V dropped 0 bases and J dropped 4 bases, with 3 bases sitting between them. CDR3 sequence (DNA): TGTGCCAGCAGTTACTCGTTCACCGGGGAGCTGTTTTTT. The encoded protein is CASSYSFTGELFF.

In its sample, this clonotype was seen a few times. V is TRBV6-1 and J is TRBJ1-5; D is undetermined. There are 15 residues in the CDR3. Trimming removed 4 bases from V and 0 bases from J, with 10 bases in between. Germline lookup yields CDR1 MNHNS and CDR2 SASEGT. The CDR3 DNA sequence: TGTGCCAGCAGTGTTCACGTCAGTAGCAATCAGCCCCAGCATTTT. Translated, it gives CASSVHVSSNQPQHF.

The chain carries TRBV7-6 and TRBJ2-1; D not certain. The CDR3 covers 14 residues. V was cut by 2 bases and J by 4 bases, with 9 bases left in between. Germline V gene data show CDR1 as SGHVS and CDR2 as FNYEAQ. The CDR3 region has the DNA TGTGCCAGCAGCTTAACCGACATTTACAATGAGCAGTTCTTC. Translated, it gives CASSLTDIYNEQFF.

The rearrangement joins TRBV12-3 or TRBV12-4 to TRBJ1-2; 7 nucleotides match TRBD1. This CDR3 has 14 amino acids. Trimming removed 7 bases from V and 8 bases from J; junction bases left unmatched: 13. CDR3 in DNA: TGTGCCAGCACTCTAGGTTCAGGGGGTGGGGGCTACACCTTC. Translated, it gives CASTLGSGGGGYTF.

CDR3 sequence (DNA): TGTGCCAGCAGTGAATTTCCACCTTGGGAGGCAACTAATGAAAAACTGTTTTTT. As protein: CASSEFPPWEATNEKLFF. The rearrangement uses TRBV25-1 and TRBJ1-4, with no clear D. Germline CDR1 reads MGHDK; CDR2 reads SYGVNS. The CDR3 length is 18 residues. The V and J ends lost 1 base and 0 bases respectively, with 15 bases between them.

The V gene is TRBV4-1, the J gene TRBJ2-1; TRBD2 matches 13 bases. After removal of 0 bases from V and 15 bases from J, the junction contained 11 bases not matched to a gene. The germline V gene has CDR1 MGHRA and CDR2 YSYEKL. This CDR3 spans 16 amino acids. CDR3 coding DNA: TGCGCCAGCAGCCAAGATCCGGGACTAGCGGGGACACAGGGGTTCTTC. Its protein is CASSQDPGLAGTQGFF.

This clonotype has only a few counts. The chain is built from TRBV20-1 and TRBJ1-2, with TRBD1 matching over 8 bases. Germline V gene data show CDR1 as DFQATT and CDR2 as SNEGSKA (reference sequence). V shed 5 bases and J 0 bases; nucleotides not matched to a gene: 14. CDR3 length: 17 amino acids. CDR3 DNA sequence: TGCAGTGCTTGGACAGGGAAGGTAATAGGATCTAACTATGGCTACACCTTC. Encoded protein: CSAWTGKVIGSNYGYTF.

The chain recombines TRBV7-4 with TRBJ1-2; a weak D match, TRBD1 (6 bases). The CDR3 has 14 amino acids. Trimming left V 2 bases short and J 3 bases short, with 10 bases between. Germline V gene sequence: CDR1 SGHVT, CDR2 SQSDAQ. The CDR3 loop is CASSLTGSHYGYTF. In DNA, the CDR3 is TGTGCCAGCAGCTTAACAGGGTCGCACTATGGCTACACCTTC.

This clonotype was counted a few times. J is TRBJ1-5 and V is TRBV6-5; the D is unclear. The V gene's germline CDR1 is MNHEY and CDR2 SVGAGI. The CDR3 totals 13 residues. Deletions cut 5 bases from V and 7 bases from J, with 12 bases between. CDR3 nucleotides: TGTGCCAGCAGTAAATGGGCAGGCCAGCCCCAGCATTTT. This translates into CASSKWAGQPQHF.

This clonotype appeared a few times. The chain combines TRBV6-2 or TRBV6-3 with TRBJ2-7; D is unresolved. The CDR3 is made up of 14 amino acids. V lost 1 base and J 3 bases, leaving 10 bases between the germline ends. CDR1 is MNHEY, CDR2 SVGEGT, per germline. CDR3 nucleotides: TGTGCCAGCAGTTACTATCTGGGAAGCTACGAGCAGTACTTC. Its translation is CASSYYLGSYEQYF.

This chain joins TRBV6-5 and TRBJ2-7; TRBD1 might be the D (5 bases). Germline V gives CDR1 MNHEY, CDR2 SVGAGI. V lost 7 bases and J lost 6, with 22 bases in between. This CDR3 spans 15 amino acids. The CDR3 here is CASTPATAGRSEQYF. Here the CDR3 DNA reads TGTGCCAGCACCCCCGCGACAGCCGGTAGGAGCGAGCAGTACTTC.

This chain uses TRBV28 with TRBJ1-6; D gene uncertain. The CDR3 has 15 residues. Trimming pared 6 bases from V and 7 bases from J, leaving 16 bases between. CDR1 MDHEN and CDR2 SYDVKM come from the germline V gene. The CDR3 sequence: CASSDASTVNSPLHF. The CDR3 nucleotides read TGTGCCAGCAGCGACGCATCGACGGTGAATTCACCCCTCCACTTT.

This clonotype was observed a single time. CDR3 amino acids: CASSQGGPEAFF. The CDR3, as DNA: TGTGCCAGCAGCCAAGGAGGTCCTGAAGCTTTCTTT. This chain links TRBV3-1 with TRBJ1-1; D remains ambiguous. Trimming shortened V by 1 base and J by 6 bases, and 6 bases separated the two germline ends. The CDR3 spans 12 residues. In germline, CDR1 is LGHDT, CDR2 YNNKEL (reference sequence).

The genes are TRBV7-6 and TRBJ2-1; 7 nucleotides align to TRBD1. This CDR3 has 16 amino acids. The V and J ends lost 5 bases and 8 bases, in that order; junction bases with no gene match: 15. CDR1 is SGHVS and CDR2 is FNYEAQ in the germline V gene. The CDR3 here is CASSNDLATGFDEQFF. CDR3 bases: TGTGCCAGCAGCAATGACCTTGCGACAGGGTTCGATGAGCAGTTCTTC.

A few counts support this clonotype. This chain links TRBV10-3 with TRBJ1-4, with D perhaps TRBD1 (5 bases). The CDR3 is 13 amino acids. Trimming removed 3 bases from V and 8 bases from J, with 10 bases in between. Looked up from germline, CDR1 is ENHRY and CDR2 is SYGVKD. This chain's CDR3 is CAISDRVGEKLFF. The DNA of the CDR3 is TGTGCCATCAGTGACAGGGTCGGCGAAAAACTGTTTTTT.

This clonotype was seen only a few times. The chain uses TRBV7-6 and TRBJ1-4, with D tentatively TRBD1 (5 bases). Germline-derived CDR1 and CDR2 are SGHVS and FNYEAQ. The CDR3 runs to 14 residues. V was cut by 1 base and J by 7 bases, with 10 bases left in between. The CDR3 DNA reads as TGTGCCAGCAGCTTAGAATGGGGGACTGAAAAACTGTTTTTT. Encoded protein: CASSLEWGTEKLFF.

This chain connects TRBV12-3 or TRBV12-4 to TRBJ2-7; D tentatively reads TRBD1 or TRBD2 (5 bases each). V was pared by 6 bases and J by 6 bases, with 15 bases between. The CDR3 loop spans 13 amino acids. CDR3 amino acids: CASRTGTQREQYF. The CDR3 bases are TGTGCCAGCAGGACCGGGACCCAGCGCGAGCAGTACTTC.

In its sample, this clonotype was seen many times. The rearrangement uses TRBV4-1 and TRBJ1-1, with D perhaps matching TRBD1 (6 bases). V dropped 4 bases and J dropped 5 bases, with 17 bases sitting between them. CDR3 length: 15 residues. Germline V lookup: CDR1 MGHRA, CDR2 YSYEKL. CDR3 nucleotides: TGCGCCAGCAGCCCTTCACAGGGAGGGATGACTGAAGCTTTCTTT. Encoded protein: CASSPSQGGMTEAFF.

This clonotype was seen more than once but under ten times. CDR3 in DNA: TGTGCCAGCAGTTTTACTGGGCTAAATACGCAGTATTTT. Protein sequence: CASSFTGLNTQYF. The chain joins TRBV12-3 or TRBV12-4 to TRBJ2-3; D is unresolved. V gave up 3 bases and J gave up 7 bases, with 11 bases separating them. This CDR3 contains 13 residues.

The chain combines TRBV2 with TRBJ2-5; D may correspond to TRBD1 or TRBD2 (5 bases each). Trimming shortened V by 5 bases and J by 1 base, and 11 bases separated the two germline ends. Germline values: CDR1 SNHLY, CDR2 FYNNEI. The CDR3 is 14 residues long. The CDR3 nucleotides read TGTGCCAGCAGTAGGGGACGGACCCAAGAGACCCAGTACTTC. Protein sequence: CASSRGRTQETQYF.

The CDR3 spells CASSPTRGGSGETQYF. CDR3 DNA: TGTGCCAGCAGCCCCACACGGGGGGGGTCGGGAGAGACCCAGTACTTC. This chain uses TRBV7-9 with TRBJ2-5, with 8 bases fitting TRBD2. This CDR3 spans 16 amino acids. Germline-derived CDR1 and CDR2 are SEHNR and FQNEAQ (reference sequence). With 5 bases clipped from V and 4 bases from J, the junction kept 12 bases outside the gene matches.